This T cell receptor beta chain stems from a study of blood T cell repertoires in COVID-19 (dated by TCRdb to 2018 to 2020). Regarding the research as a whole: The collaborator samples originated in the United States, Italy and Spain and spanned the acute and convalescent phases of COVID-19. The prospective study material was composed of cDNA or gDNA derived from T cells, B-cell-depleted T cells, or PBMCs. Deeply sampled blood TCRbeta repertoires from subjects exposed to, actively infected with, or recovered from COVID-19 were included in the dataset. A freely available public database, intended as a resource for researchers studying the immune response to SARS-CoV-2, is where the repertoires were released. The samples were drawn from the first 160 participants of the ongoing ImmuneRACE study and from 1,254 subjects provided by 6 global collaborators. Sample metadata almost always included a de-identified subject ID, COVID-19 status, age in years and sex. Where available, HLA class I and class II types were taken from metadata supplied by the sample provider and were not determined by assay-based typing.

V loses 1 base of germline sequence and J loses 2 bases, and the interval between the two ends is 12 bases. The CDR3 has 15 amino acids, counting the end cysteine and phenylalanine. Of all the DNA, just the CDR3 is kept, 45 bases in frame from base 1. The immunoSEQ Assay, a bias-controlled multiplex PCR, was used to amplify TCRbeta CDR3 regions from genomic DNA. For the original study's pipeline: The number of nucleated cells in each sample was estimated by amplification of reference gene primers within the assay. To quantify the absolute abundance of each unique TCRbeta CDR3 rearrangement, sequence reads were collapsed and filtered. Productive Simpson clonality was computed per sample as the square root of Simpson's diversity index over productive rearrangements. Held by TCRdb, this immuneACCESS table contains in-frame sequences only and omits some clones. Under half of the omission traces to an unresolved V gene where checked; the cause of the rest is unknown. That table gives V, J and clone size, and the DNA gave D and trimming. The sample has fewer than 250,000 clones on record, about 93% of them singletons. More than 0.8% of the sample rests with the top ten.

On this clone: Its specific antigen is unknown. Base qualities are not provided; no much larger clone lies one nucleotide away.

Overall study results and their limits: The quantity of clinical and demographic metadata differed by source and by participant and was supplied without curation.

In Seattle, one collaborating source enrolled patients while the infection was active and tracked those patients longitudinally over the course of disease. Collaborating institutions collected whole blood in K2EDTA tubes following their own protocols. For TCRbeta analysis, collaborator samples were shipped as frozen whole blood, as isolated PBMCs, or as DNA extracted from either sample type. This receptor chain uses TRBV5-3 and TRBJ1-2, and perhaps TRBD1 as D gene, on 6 matching bases. TRBV5-3 is assigned to the ORF class and has an uncertain function. Input material: peripheral blood. The sequence was obtained from a man aged 30 to 39 with COVID-19, enrolled during active disease. The CDR3 protein sequence reads: CARSLSRRGNYGYTF. Here is the DNA: TGTGCCAGAAGCTTGTCACGAAGGGGGAACTATGGCTACACCTTC.